A selection of T cell receptor beta chains follows, all from one sample in a study of OX40 agonist ivuxolimab in advanced cancers. The table came from immunoSEQ multiplex PCR; TCRdb's copy has only in-frame clones and leaves some out. The sample contains 70,000 or so clones, 88% of which appear only once. The starting material was CD4+ or CD8+ T cells sorted from blood, obtained in a trial of the OX40 agonist ivuxolimab. These receptors originate from an adult with an advanced solid tumor such as melanoma, head and neck, liver or kidney cancer. CDR3s include the opening cysteine and the closing phenylalanine or tryptophan. D genes are given only for firm matches. A row's size may be missing; if present it is once, few, many or a size class.

V gene: TRBV10-3; clone size: NA; D gene: NA; J gene: TRBJ2-2; CDR3 protein: CAHIRSPHPFYPGELFF; CDR3 DNA: TGTGCCCACATCAGGAGCCCTCACCCGTTTTACCCCGGGGAGCTGTTTTTT
V gene: TRBV7-8; clone size: NA; D gene: TRBD1; J gene: TRBJ1-2; CDR3 protein: CASSKGQGTNYGYTF; CDR3 DNA: TGTGCCAGCAGCAAAGGACAGGGAACTAACTATGGCTACACCTTC
V gene: TRBV5-4; clone size: NA; D gene: NA; J gene: TRBJ1-2; CDR3 protein: CASSLGQLNYGYTF; CDR3 DNA: TGTGCCAGCAGCTTGGGACAGCTAAACTATGGCTACACCTTC
V gene: TRBV27; clone size: few; D gene: NA; J gene: TRBJ1-1; CDR3 protein: CASSLPGSEAFF; CDR3 DNA: TGTGCCAGCAGTTTACCAGGGTCTGAAGCTTTCTTT
V gene: TRBV5-8; clone size: NA; D gene: NA; J gene: TRBJ2-2; CDR3 protein: CASTPSLGVTGELFF; CDR3 DNA: TGTGCCAGCACCCCTTCCCTAGGGGTCACCGGGGAGCTGTTTTTT
V gene: TRBV18; clone size: NA; D gene: TRBD1; J gene: TRBJ1-2; CDR3 protein: CASSPGQGGDYGYTF; CDR3 DNA: TGTGCCAGCTCACCGGGACAGGGGGGTGACTATGGCTACACCTTC
V gene: TRBV10-1; clone size: few; D gene: NA; J gene: TRBJ1-5; CDR3 protein: CASRSQDKRNQPQHF; CDR3 DNA: TGCGCCAGCAGGAGCCAGGACAAACGCAATCAGCCCCAGCATTTT
V gene: TRBV30; clone size: NA; D gene: TRBD2; J gene: TRBJ2-3; CDR3 protein: CALNPGTSGTDTQYF; CDR3 DNA: TGTGCCCTCAACCCGGGGACTAGCGGCACAGATACGCAGTATTTT
V gene: TRBV25-1; clone size: once; D gene: TRBD2; J gene: TRBJ2-1; CDR3 protein: CASSDSSGSLEQFF; CDR3 DNA: TGTGCCAGCAGTGATAGTAGCGGGAGCCTTGAGCAGTTCTTC
V gene: TRBV28; clone size: NA; D gene: TRBD2; J gene: TRBJ2-5; CDR3 protein: CASRGTRWETQYF; CDR3 DNA: TGTGCCAGCAGGGGGACTAGATGGGAGACCCAGTACTTC
V gene: TRBV18; clone size: few; D gene: NA; J gene: TRBJ1-1; CDR3 protein: CASSPSGRRVNTEAFF; CDR3 DNA: TGTGCCAGCTCACCATCGGGGAGGAGGGTGAACACTGAAGCTTTCTTT
V gene: TRBV7-8; clone size: NA; D gene: NA; J gene: TRBJ2-7; CDR3 protein: CASSRYHSTGSSYEQYF; CDR3 DNA: TGTGCCAGCAGCCGTTATCATTCGACGGGGAGCTCCTACGAGCAGTACTTC
V gene: TRBV4-3; clone size: once; D gene: NA; J gene: TRBJ1-3; CDR3 protein: CASSQDPPADPGNTIYF; CDR3 DNA: TGCGCCAGCAGCCAAGATCCCCCAGCCGACCCTGGAAACACCATATATTTT
V gene: TRBV7-2; clone size: once; D gene: NA; J gene: TRBJ2-1; CDR3 protein: CASSLERGNEQFF; CDR3 DNA: TGTGCCAGCAGCTTAGAAAGAGGGAATGAGCAGTTCTTC
V gene: TRBV5-1; clone size: NA; D gene: NA; J gene: TRBJ1-2; CDR3 protein: CASSQANYGYTF; CDR3 DNA: TGCGCCAGCAGCCAAGCTAACTATGGCTACACCTTC
V gene: TRBV7-9; clone size: NA; D gene: TRBD1; J gene: TRBJ2-5; CDR3 protein: CASSFEDRVETQYF; CDR3 DNA: TGTGCCAGCAGCTTTGAGGACAGGGTGGAGACCCAGTACTTC
V gene: TRBV4-1; clone size: NA; D gene: NA; J gene: TRBJ1-2; CDR3 protein: CASSQDGSEDHGYTF; CDR3 DNA: TGCGCCAGCAGCCAAGATGGTAGCGAGGATCACGGCTACACCTTC
V gene: TRBV11-2; clone size: NA; D gene: NA; J gene: TRBJ2-3; CDR3 protein: CASSGSSTDTQYF; CDR3 DNA: TGTGCCAGCAGCGGGTCTAGCACAGATACGCAGTATTTT
V gene: TRBV2; clone size: NA; D gene: TRBD1; J gene: TRBJ2-3; CDR3 protein: CASSDGQGRTDTQYF; CDR3 DNA: TGTGCCAGCAGCGACGGACAGGGGCGCACAGATACGCAGTATTTT
V gene: TRBV6-1; clone size: few; D gene: NA; J gene: TRBJ1-5; CDR3 protein: CASTVEVHQPQHF; CDR3 DNA: TGTGCCAGCACCGTCGAGGTTCATCAGCCCCAGCATTTT
V gene: TRBV4-3; clone size: NA; D gene: NA; J gene: TRBJ1-2; CDR3 protein: CASSQDNRVDGYTF; CDR3 DNA: TGCGCCAGCAGCCAAGATAACAGGGTGGATGGCTACACCTTC
V gene: TRBV7-3; clone size: NA; D gene: NA; J gene: TRBJ1-1; CDR3 protein: CASSLTAGRGEAFF; CDR3 DNA: TGTGCCAGCAGCTTAACGGCGGGGAGGGGTGAAGCTTTCTTT
V gene: TRBV2; clone size: NA; D gene: TRBD2; J gene: TRBJ2-7; CDR3 protein: CASYAGTSGSHEQYF; CDR3 DNA: TGTGCCAGCTACGCCGGGACTAGCGGGAGTCACGAGCAGTACTTC
V gene: TRBV9; clone size: NA; D gene: NA; J gene: TRBJ2-2; CDR3 protein: CASSVPIDTGELFF; CDR3 DNA: TGTGCCAGCAGCGTACCGATCGACACCGGGGAGCTGTTTTTT
V gene: TRBV5-6; clone size: NA; D gene: NA; J gene: TRBJ1-1; CDR3 protein: CASSIRAEAFF; CDR3 DNA: TGTGCCAGCAGCATCCGTGCTGAAGCTTTCTTT
V gene: TRBV7-6; clone size: NA; D gene: NA; J gene: TRBJ1-1; CDR3 protein: CASSSDPGTEAFF; CDR3 DNA: TGTGCCAGCAGCTCGGACCCGGGCACTGAAGCTTTCTTT
V gene: TRBV28; clone size: once; D gene: NA; J gene: TRBJ2-5; CDR3 protein: CASSFRGSPATQYF; CDR3 DNA: TGTGCCAGCAGTTTTCGGGGTAGCCCTGCGACCCAGTACTTC
V gene: TRBV28; clone size: NA; D gene: NA; J gene: TRBJ2-7; CDR3 protein: CASTTGPSYEQYF; CDR3 DNA: TGTGCCAGCACTACAGGTCCATCGTACGAGCAGTACTTC
V gene: TRBV4-2; clone size: NA; D gene: NA; J gene: TRBJ2-1; CDR3 protein: CASSQAFNNEQFF; CDR3 DNA: TGTGCCAGCAGCCAAGCCTTCAACAATGAGCAGTTCTTC
V gene: TRBV30; clone size: NA; D gene: TRBD1; J gene: TRBJ1-1; CDR3 protein: CAYLPGGAEAFF; CDR3 DNA: TGTGCCTACTTACCAGGGGGGGCTGAAGCTTTCTTT
V gene: TRBV7-3; clone size: NA; D gene: NA; J gene: TRBJ2-1; CDR3 protein: CASSLTLASNEQFF; CDR3 DNA: TGTGCCAGCAGCTTAACTTTGGCCTCGAATGAGCAGTTCTTC
V gene: TRBV7-2; clone size: NA; D gene: NA; J gene: TRBJ2-1; CDR3 protein: CASSLGQNNEQFF; CDR3 DNA: TGTGCCAGCAGCTTAGGGCAGAACAATGAGCAGTTCTTC
V gene: TRBV11-1; clone size: NA; D gene: NA; J gene: TRBJ2-6; CDR3 protein: CASSFAQGGAGANVLTF; CDR3 DNA: TGTGCCAGCAGCTTCGCACAAGGTGGGGCTGGGGCCAACGTCCTGACTTTC
V gene: TRBV5-1; clone size: NA; D gene: TRBD1; J gene: TRBJ2-7; CDR3 protein: CASRTGDSVFYEQYF; CDR3 DNA: TGCGCCAGCAGGACAGGGGACAGCGTCTTCTACGAGCAGTACTTC
V gene: TRBV5-1; clone size: NA; D gene: TRBD1; J gene: TRBJ2-7; CDR3 protein: CASTTGAHGARQYF; CDR3 DNA: TGCGCCAGTACGACAGGGGCCCATGGGGCTCGGCAGTACTTC
V gene: TRBV2; clone size: NA; D gene: NA; J gene: TRBJ1-1; CDR3 protein: CATSRATTEAFF; CDR3 DNA: TGTGCCACCTCGAGGGCGACCACTGAAGCTTTCTTT
V gene: TRBV6-1; clone size: once; D gene: NA; J gene: TRBJ2-1; CDR3 protein: CAITGTKAYNEQFF; CDR3 DNA: TGTGCCATCACCGGGACAAAAGCCTACAATGAGCAGTTCTTC
V gene: TRBV7-9; clone size: few; D gene: TRBD1; J gene: TRBJ1-1; CDR3 protein: CASSLGQVETEAFF; CDR3 DNA: TGTGCCAGCAGCTTGGGACAGGTGGAAACTGAAGCTTTCTTT
V gene: TRBV30; clone size: NA; D gene: NA; J gene: TRBJ1-6; CDR3 protein: CAWSRGRNSPLHF; CDR3 DNA: TGTGCCTGGAGTCGGGGGCGCAATTCACCCCTCCACTTT
V gene: TRBV7-9; clone size: NA; D gene: NA; J gene: TRBJ1-5; CDR3 protein: CASSSDGYQPQHF; CDR3 DNA: TGTGCCAGCAGCTCAGACGGTTATCAGCCCCAGCATTTT
V gene: TRBV10-3; clone size: NA; D gene: NA; J gene: TRBJ1-2; CDR3 protein: CAISGVGGLYGYTF; CDR3 DNA: TGTGCCATCAGTGGGGTAGGCGGATTATATGGCTACACCTTC
V gene: TRBV2; clone size: NA; D gene: NA; J gene: TRBJ2-5; CDR3 protein: CAGSPGTQETQYF; CDR3 DNA: TGTGCAGGCAGCCCAGGGACTCAAGAGACCCAGTACTTC
V gene: TRBV6-6; clone size: NA; D gene: NA; J gene: TRBJ2-1; CDR3 protein: CASKPITYNEQFF; CDR3 DNA: TGTGCCAGCAAGCCTATAACCTACAATGAGCAGTTCTTC
V gene: TRBV28; clone size: once; D gene: TRBD1; J gene: TRBJ2-7; CDR3 protein: CASSLGTGGMGYEQYF; CDR3 DNA: TGTGCCAGCAGTTTAGGGACAGGGGGTATGGGCTACGAGCAGTACTTC
V gene: TRBV30; clone size: NA; D gene: TRBD1; J gene: TRBJ2-2; CDR3 protein: CALRTRDRGSGELFF; CDR3 DNA: TGTGCCTTACGTACCCGGGACAGGGGGTCCGGGGAGCTGTTTTTT
V gene: TRBV18; clone size: NA; D gene: TRBD1; J gene: TRBJ1-1; CDR3 protein: CASSQRTGGRTEAFF; CDR3 DNA: TGTGCCAGCTCACAGCGGACAGGGGGGAGGACTGAAGCTTTCTTT
V gene: TRBV18; clone size: NA; D gene: NA; J gene: TRBJ2-3; CDR3 protein: CASSPRGRLRDTQYF; CDR3 DNA: TGTGCCAGCTCACCCAGGGGGAGGTTGCGAGATACGCAGTATTTT
V gene: TRBV5-6; clone size: NA; D gene: NA; J gene: TRBJ1-5; CDR3 protein: CASSLGVNQPQHF; CDR3 DNA: TGTGCCAGCAGCTTGGGTGTAAATCAGCCCCAGCATTTT
V gene: TRBV11-2; clone size: NA; D gene: NA; J gene: TRBJ1-3; CDR3 protein: CASGSGGSGNTIYF; CDR3 DNA: TGTGCCAGTGGGAGCGGGGGCTCTGGAAACACCATATATTTT
V gene: TRBV7-8; clone size: NA; D gene: NA; J gene: TRBJ2-7; CDR3 protein: CASSRGFNYEQYF; CDR3 DNA: TGTGCCAGCAGCCGCGGGTTTAACTACGAGCAGTACTTC
V gene: TRBV30; clone size: NA; D gene: NA; J gene: TRBJ2-3; CDR3 protein: CAWSRTWADTQYF; CDR3 DNA: TGTGCCTGGAGTCGTACCTGGGCGGATACGCAGTATTTT
V gene: TRBV4-1; clone size: once; D gene: TRBD2; J gene: TRBJ2-5; CDR3 protein: CASELAGGLGTQYF; CDR3 DNA: TGCGCCAGCGAGTTAGCGGGAGGGCTGGGGACCCAGTACTTC
V gene: TRBV30; clone size: NA; D gene: NA; J gene: TRBJ2-7; CDR3 protein: CAWSPVGLPYEQYF; CDR3 DNA: TGTGCCTGGAGCCCCGTTGGTCTCCCCTACGAGCAGTACTTC
V gene: TRBV6-6; clone size: NA; D gene: TRBD1; J gene: TRBJ2-7; CDR3 protein: CASSRRDRRYEQYF; CDR3 DNA: TGTGCCAGCAGCCGCCGGGACAGGCGCTACGAGCAGTACTTC
V gene: TRBV5-4; clone size: NA; D gene: NA; J gene: TRBJ2-6; CDR3 protein: CASSLISGSGANVLTF; CDR3 DNA: TGTGCCAGCAGCTTGATATCGGGGTCTGGGGCCAACGTCCTGACTTTC
V gene: TRBV4-2; clone size: once; D gene: NA; J gene: TRBJ1-6; CDR3 protein: CASSHSGSYNSPLHF; CDR3 DNA: TGTGCCAGCAGCCATTCTGGGTCCTATAATTCACCCCTCCACTTT
V gene: TRBV5-1; clone size: once; D gene: NA; J gene: TRBJ2-2; CDR3 protein: CASRAGTATGELFF; CDR3 DNA: TGCGCCAGCAGAGCCGGGACCGCCACCGGGGAGCTGTTTTTT
V gene: TRBV5-6; clone size: NA; D gene: NA; J gene: TRBJ2-5; CDR3 protein: CASSGETQYF; CDR3 DNA: TGTGCCAGCTCCGGGGAGACCCAGTACTTC
V gene: TRBV28; clone size: NA; D gene: NA; J gene: TRBJ2-5; CDR3 protein: CASNPDKEETQYF; CDR3 DNA: TGTGCCAGCAACCCGGACAAGGAAGAGACCCAGTACTTC